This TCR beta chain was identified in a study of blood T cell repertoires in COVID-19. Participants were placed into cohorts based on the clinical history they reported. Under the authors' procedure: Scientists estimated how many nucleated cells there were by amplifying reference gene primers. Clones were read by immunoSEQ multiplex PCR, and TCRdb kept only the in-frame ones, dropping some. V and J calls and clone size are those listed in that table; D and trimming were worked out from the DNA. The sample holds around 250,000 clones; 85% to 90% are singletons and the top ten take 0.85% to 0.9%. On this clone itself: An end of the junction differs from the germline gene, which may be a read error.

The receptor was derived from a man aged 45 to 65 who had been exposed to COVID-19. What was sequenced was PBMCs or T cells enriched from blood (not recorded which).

In DNA form, the CDR3 reads TGTGCTAGCAGCTTATCCGGGAACACTGAAGCTTTCTTT. It is translated as CASSLSGNTEAFF. The J gene is TRBJ1-1, the V gene TRBV7-7; D is uncertain. CDR1 is SSHAT and CDR2 is FNYEAQ in the germline V gene (reference sequence). The CDR3 has 13 amino acids.